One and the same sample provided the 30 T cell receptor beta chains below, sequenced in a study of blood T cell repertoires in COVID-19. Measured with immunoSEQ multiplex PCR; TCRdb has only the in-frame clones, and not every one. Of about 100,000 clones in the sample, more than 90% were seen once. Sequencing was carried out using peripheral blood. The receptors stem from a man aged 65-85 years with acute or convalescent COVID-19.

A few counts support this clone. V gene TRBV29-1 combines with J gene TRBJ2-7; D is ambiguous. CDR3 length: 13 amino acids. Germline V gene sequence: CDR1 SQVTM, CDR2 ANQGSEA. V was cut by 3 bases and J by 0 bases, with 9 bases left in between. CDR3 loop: CSVDGPGSYEQYF. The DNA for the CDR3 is TGCAGCGTTGATGGGCCAGGCTCCTACGAGCAGTACTTC.

CDR3 sequence (DNA): TGTGCCACCAGTGACGGGACACCCAATCAGCCCCAGCATTTT. It specifies CATSDGTPNQPQHF. The chain employs TRBV24-1 and TRBJ1-5; a weak D match, TRBD1 (6 bases). The V and J ends lost 4 bases and 3 bases respectively, with 9 bases between them. Germline V gene data show CDR1 as KGHDR and CDR2 as SFDVKD. The CDR3 loop spans 14 amino acids.

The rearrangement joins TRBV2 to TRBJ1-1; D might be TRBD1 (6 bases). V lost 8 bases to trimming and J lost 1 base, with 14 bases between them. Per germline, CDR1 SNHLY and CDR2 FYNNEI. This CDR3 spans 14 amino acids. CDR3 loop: CASESGQTNTEAFF. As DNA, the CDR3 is TGTGCCAGCGAGTCTGGACAGACGAACACTGAAGCTTTCTTT.

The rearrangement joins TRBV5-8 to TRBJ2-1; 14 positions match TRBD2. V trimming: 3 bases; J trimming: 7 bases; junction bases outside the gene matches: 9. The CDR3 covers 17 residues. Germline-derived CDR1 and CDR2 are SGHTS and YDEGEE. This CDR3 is CASSSPGLAGVENEQFF. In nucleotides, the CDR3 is TGTGCCAGCAGCTCCCCGGGACTAGCGGGAGTTGAGAATGAGCAGTTCTTC. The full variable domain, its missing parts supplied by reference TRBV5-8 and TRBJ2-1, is EAGVTQSPTHLIKTRGQQATLRCSPISGHTSVYWYQQALGLGLQFLLWYDEGEERNRGNFPPRFSGRQFPNYSSELNVNALELEDSALYLCASSSPGLAGVENEQFFGPGTRLTVL.

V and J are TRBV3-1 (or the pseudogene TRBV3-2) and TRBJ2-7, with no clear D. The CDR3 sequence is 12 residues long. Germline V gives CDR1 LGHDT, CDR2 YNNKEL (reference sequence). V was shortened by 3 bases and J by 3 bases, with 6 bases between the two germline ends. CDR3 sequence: CASSQPGYEQYF. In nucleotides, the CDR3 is TGTGCCAGCAGCCAGCCAGGCTACGAGCAGTACTTC.

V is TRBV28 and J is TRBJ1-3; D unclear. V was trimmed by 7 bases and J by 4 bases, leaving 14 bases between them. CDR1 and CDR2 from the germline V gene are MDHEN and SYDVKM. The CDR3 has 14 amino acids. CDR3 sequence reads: CASTGSGSGNTIYF. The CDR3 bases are TGTGCCAGCACAGGCTCTGGCTCCGGAAACACCATATATTTT.

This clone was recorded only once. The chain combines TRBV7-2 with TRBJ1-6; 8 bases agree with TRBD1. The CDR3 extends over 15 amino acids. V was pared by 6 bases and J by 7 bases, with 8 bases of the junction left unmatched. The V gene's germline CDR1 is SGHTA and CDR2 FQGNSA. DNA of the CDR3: TGTGCCAGCAGTTCCCAGGGGGCGCAGAATTCACCCCTCCACTTT. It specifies CASSSQGAQNSPLHF.

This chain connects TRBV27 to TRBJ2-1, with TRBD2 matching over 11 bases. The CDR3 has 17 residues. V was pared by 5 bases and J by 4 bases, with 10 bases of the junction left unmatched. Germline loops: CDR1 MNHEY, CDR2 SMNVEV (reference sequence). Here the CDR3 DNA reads TGTGCCAGCAGTAAGCCGGGACTAGCGGACCTATACAATGAGCAGTTCTTC. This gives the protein CASSKPGLADLYNEQFF.

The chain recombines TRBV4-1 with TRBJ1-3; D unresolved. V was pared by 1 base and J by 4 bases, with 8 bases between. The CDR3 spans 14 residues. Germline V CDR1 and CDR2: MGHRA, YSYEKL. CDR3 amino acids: CASSQGSGGNTIYF. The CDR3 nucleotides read TGCGCCAGCAGCCAAGGCTCGGGGGGAAACACCATATATTTT.

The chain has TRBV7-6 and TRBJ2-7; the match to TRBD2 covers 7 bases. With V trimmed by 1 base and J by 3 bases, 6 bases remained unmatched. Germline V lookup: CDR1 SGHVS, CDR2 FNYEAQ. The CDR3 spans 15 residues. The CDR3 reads CASSLGEGPLYEQYF. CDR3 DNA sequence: TGTGCCAGCAGCTTAGGGGAGGGACCCCTCTACGAGCAGTACTTC.

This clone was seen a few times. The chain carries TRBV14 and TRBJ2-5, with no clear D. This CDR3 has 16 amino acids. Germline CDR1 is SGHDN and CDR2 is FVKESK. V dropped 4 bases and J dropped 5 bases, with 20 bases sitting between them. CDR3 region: CASSPPHLGGLETQYF. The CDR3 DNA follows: TGTGCCAGCAGCCCACCACATCTCGGCGGTTTGGAGACCCAGTACTTC.

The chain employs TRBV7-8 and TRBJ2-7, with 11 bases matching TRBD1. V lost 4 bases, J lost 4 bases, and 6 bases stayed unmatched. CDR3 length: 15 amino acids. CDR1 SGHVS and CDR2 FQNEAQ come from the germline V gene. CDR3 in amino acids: CASSSPWDRGYEQYF. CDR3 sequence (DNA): TGTGCCAGCAGCTCACCATGGGACAGGGGGTACGAGCAGTACTTC.

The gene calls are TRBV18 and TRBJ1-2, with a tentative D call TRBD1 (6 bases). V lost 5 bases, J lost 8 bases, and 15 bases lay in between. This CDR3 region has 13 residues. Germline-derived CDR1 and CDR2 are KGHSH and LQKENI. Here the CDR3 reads CASSGTSLDGYTF. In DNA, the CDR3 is TGTGCCAGCTCAGGGACATCACTCGACGGCTACACCTTC. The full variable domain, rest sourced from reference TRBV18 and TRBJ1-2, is NAGVMQNPRHLVRRRGQEARLRCSPMKGHSHVYWYRQLPEEGLKFMVYLQKENIIDESGMPKERFSAEFPKEGPSILRIQQVVRGDSAAYFCASSGTSLDGYTFGSGTRLTVV.

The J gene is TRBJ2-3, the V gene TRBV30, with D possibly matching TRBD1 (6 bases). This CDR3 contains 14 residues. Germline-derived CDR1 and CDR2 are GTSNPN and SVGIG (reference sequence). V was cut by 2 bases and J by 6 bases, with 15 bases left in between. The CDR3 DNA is TGTGCCTGGAGTAGTGGGACAAGCGTTGATACGCAGTATTTT. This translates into CAWSSGTSVDTQYF.

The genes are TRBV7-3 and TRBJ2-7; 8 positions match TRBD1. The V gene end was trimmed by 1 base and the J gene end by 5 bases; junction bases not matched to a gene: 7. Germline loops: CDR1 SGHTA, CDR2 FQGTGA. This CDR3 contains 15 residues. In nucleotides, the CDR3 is TGTGCCAGCAGCTTAAGCTTGCAGGGGGCTAACGAGCAGTACTTC. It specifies CASSLSLQGANEQYF.

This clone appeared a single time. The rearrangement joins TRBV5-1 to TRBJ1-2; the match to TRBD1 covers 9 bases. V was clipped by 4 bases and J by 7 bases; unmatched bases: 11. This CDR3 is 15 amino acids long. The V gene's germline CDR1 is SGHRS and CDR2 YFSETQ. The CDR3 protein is CASSPGTGGAGGYTF. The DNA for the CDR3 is TGCGCCAGCAGCCCGGGTACAGGGGGCGCTGGTGGCTACACCTTC.

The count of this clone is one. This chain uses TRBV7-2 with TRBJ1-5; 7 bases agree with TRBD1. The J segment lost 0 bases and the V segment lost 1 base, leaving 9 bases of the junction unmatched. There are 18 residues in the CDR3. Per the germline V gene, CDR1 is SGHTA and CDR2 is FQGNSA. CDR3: CASSLGVTGTYSNQPQHF. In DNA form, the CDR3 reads TGTGCCAGCAGCTTAGGTGTGACAGGGACTTATAGCAATCAGCCCCAGCATTTT. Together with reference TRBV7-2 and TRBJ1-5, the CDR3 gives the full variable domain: GAGVSQSPSNKVTEKGKDVELRCDPISGHTALYWYRQSLGQGLEFLIYFQGNSAPDKSGLPSDRFSAERTGGSVSTLTIQRTQQEDSAVYLCASSLGVTGTYSNQPQHFGDGTRLSIL.

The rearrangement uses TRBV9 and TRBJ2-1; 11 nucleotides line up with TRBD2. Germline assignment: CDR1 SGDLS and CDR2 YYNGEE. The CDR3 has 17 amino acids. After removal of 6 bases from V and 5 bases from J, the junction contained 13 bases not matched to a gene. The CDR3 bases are TGTGCCAGCACCCGAGATAGCGGGAGGGCCAGCAACAATGAGCAGTTCTTC. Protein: CASTRDSGRASNNEQFF.

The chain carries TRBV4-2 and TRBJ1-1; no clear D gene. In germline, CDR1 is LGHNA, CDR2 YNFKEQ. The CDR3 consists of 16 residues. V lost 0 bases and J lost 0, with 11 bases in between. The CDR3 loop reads CASSQDLDLLNTEAFF. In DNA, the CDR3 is TGTGCCAGCAGCCAAGATCTAGATCTATTGAACACTGAAGCTTTCTTT.

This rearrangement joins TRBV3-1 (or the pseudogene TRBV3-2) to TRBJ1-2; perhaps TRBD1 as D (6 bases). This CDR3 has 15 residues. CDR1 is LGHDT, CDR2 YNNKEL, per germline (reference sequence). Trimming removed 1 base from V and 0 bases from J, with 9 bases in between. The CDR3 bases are TGTGCCAGCAGCCAAGCAGCAGGGGCTAACTATGGCTACACCTTC. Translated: CASSQAAGANYGYTF.

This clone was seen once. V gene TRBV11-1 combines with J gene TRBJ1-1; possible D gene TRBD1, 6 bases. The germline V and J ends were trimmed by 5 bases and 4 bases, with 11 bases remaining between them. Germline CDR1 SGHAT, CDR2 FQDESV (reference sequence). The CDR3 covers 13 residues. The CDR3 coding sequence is TGTGCCAGCAGCCGTCACAGGGTCACTGAAGCTTTCTTT. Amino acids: CASSRHRVTEAFF. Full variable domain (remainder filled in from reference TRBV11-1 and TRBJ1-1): EAEVAQSPRYKITEKSQAVAFWCDPISGHATLYWYRQILGQGPELLVQFQDESVVDDSQLPKDRFSAERLKGVDSTLKIQPAELGDSAMYLCASSRHRVTEAFFGQGTRLTVV.

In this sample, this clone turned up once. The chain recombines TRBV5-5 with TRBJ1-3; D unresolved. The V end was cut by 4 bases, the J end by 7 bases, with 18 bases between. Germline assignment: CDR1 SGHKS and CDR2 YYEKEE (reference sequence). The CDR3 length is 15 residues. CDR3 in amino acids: CASSLTVPGVNTIYF. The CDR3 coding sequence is TGTGCCAGCAGCCTAACGGTCCCCGGGGTGAACACCATATATTTT.

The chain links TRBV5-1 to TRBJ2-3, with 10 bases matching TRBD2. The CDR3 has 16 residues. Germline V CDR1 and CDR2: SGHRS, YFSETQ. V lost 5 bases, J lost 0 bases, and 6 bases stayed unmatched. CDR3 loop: CASRRTSGTSTDTQYF. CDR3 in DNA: TGCGCCAGCAGACGGACTAGCGGCACTAGCACAGATACGCAGTATTTT.

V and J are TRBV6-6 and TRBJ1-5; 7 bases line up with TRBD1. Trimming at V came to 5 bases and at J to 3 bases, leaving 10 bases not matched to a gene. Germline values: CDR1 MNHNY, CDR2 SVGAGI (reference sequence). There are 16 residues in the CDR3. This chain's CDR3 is CASSTGEELSNQPQHF. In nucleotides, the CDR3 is TGTGCCAGCAGTACAGGGGAGGAATTATCCAATCAGCCCCAGCATTTT.

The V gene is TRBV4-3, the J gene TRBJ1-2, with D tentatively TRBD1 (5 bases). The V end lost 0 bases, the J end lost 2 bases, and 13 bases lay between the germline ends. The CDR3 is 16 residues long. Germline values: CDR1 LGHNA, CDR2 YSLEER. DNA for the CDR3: TGCGCCAGCAGCCAAGATATTTTAGACAGCAACTATGGCTACACCTTC. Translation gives CASSQDILDSNYGYTF.

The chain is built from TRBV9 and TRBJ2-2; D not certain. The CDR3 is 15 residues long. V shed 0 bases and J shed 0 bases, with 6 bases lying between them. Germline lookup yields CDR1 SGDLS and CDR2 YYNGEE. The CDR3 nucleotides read TGTGCCAGCAGCGTAGGTAGAGCGAACACCGGGGAGCTGTTTTTT. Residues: CASSVGRANTGELFF.

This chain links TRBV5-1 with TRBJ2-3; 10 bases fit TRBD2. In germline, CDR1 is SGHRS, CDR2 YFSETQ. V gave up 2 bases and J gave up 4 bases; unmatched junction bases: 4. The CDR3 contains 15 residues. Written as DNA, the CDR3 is TGCGCCAGCAGCTTCAGCGGGGGGGCTGCAGATACGCAGTATTTT. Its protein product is CASSFSGGAADTQYF.

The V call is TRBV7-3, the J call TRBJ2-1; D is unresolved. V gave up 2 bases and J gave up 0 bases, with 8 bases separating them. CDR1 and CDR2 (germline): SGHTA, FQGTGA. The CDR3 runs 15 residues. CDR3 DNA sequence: TGTGCCAGCAGCTTATATGTGAGCTCCTACAATGAGCAGTTCTTC. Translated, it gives CASSLYVSSYNEQFF.

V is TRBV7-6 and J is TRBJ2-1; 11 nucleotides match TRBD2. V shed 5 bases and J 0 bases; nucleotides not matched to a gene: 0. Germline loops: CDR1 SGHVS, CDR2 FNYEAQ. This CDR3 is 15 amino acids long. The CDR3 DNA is TGTGCCAGCAGCGGGACTAGCGGCTCCTACAATGAGCAGTTCTTC. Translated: CASSGTSGSYNEQFF.

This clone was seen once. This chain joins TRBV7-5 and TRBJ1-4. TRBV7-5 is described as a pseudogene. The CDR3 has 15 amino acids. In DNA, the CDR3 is TGTGTCAGAGGTCTGCGGCGGGGGGGGAATGAAAAACTGTTTTTT. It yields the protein CVRGLRRGGNEKLFF.